This TCR beta chain was found in a study of control samples from healthy donors and cancer patients. Profiling relied on immunoSEQ multiplex PCR, and the TCRdb table lists in-frame clones only, not all of them. The sample yields about 53,000 clones, about 90% seen once. Germline V lookup: CDR1 PRHDT, CDR2 FYEKMQ (reference sequence). There are 18 residues in the CDR3. V dropped 5 bases and J dropped 0; count of bases not matched to a gene: 8. The chain recombines TRBV13 with TRBJ1-6; 9 positions agree with TRBD1. Sequenced sample: PBMCs. This TCR came from a man aged 60 to 69 with head and neck cancer. CDR3 in DNA: TGTGCCAGCAGCGTGAGGACAGGGGATAGCTCCTATAATTCACCCCTCCACTTT. This sequence encodes CASSVRTGDSSYNSPLHF.